This T cell receptor beta chain was recovered during a study of early T cells in non-severe SARS-CoV-2 infection. This clonotype was detected ten times or more. From the 5' RACE reads, TCRdb called clonotypes with MiXCR, one entry per CDR3 protein. The sample includes fewer than 85,000 distinct CDR3 sequences, approximately 14% of them seen just once. The receptor comes from an adult who was a healthcare worker with PCR-confirmed SARS-CoV-2 infection or an uninfected control (not recorded which). The sample here was whole blood, taken at baseline.

Here the CDR3 reads CASSLRTPLNEQFF. CDR3 coding DNA: TGTGCCAGCAGCCTCAGGACCCCGCTAAATGAGCAGTTCTTC. The genes are TRBV7-9 and TRBJ2-1; no clear D gene. Between the trimmed V and J ends, which lost 5 bases and 7 bases, there was a span of 15 bases. CDR1 and CDR2 from the germline V gene are SEHNR and FQNEAQ (reference sequence). CDR3 length: 14 amino acids. Together with reference TRBV7-9 and TRBJ2-1, the CDR3 gives the full variable domain: DTGVSQNPRHKITKRGQNVTFRCDPISEHNRLYWYRQTLGQGPEFLTYFQNEAQLEKSRLLSDRFSAERPKGSFSTLEIQRTEQGDSAMYLCASSLRTPLNEQFFGPGTRLTVL.